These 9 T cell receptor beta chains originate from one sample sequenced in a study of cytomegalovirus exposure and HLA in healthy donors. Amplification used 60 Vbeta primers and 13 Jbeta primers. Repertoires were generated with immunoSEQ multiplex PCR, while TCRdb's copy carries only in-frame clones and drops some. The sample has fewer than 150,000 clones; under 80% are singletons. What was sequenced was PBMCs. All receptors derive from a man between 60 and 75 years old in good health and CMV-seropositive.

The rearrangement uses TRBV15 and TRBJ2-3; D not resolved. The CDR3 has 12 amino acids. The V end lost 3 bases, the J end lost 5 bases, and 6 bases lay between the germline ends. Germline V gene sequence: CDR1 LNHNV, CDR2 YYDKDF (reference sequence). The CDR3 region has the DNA TGTGCCACCAGCAGTCAGTTAGATACGCAGTATTTT. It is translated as CATSSQLDTQYF.

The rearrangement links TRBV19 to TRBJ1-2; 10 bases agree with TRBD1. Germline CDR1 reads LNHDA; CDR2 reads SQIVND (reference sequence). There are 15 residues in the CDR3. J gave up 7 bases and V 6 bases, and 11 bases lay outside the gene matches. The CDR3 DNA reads TGTGCCAGTAGCACGACAGGGGGCAGTTTTTCTGGCTACACCTTC. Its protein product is CASSTTGGSFSGYTF.

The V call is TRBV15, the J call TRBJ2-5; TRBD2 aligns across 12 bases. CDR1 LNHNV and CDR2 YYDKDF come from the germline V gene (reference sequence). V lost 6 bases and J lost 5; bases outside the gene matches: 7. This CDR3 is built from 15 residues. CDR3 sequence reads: CATSLTSGSPETQYF. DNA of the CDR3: TGTGCCACCAGTTTGACTAGCGGGAGTCCGGAGACCCAGTACTTC.

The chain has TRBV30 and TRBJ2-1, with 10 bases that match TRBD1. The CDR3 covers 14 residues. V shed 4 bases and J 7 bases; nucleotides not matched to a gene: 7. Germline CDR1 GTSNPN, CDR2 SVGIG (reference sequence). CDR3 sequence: CAWIRDRGYNEQFF. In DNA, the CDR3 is TGTGCCTGGATCAGGGACAGGGGATATAATGAGCAGTTCTTC.

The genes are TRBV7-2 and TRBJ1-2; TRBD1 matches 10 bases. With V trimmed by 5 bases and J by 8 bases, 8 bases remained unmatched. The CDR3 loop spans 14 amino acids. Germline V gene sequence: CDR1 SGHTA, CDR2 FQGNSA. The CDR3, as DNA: TGTGCCAGCAGCCCGGGACAGGGGCGCCACGGCTACACCTTC. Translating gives CASSPGQGRHGYTF.

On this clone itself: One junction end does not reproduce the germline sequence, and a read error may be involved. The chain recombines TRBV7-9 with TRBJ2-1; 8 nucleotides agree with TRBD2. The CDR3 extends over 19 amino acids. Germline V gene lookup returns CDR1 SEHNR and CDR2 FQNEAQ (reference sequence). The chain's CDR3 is CSSSPYPSFAGGSYNEQFF. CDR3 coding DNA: TGTTCCAGCAGCCCATACCCCTCTTTCGCGGGGGGTTCCTACAATGAGCAGTTCTTC.

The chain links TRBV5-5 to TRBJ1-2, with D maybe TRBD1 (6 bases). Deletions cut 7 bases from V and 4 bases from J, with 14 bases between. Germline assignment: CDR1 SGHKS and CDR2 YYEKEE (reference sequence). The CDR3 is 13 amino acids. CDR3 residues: CASGTTGRYGYTF. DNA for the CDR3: TGTGCCAGCGGAACTACAGGGCGCTATGGCTACACCTTC.

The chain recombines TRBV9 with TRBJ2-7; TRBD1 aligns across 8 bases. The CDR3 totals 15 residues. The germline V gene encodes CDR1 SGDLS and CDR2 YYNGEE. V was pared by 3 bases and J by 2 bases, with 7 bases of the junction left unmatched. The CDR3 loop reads CASSEGQGQAYEQYF. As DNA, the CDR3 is TGTGCCAGCAGCGAAGGACAGGGTCAGGCCTACGAGCAGTACTTC.

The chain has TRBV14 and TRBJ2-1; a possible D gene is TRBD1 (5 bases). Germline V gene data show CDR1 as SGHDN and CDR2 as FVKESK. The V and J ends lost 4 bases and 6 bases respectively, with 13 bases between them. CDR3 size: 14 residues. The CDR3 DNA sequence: TGTGCCAGCAGCCCCCAGACAGCGAGCAATGAGCAGTTCTTC. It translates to CASSPQTASNEQFF.